A selection of T cell receptor beta chains follows, all from one sample in a study of shared clonotypes between healthy human individuals. Assay: immunoSEQ multiplex PCR; the TCRdb copy retains only in-frame clones and omits some. The sample has more than 2 million clones, roughly 95% seen once. Sequenced: naive CD8+ T cells from PBMCs. The receptor source for this set is a young man in good health. Some clones in this sample may be carry-over from other donors' samples. Both conserved end residues are part of each CDR3. Each record gives: CDR3 protein, CDR3 DNA, J gene, D gene, clone size, CDR3 length, V gene. The D gene is left open where the match is weak. Size values are once, few and many counts, or a class for expanded clones, and some rows have none.

cdr3_aa: CAIRTRSYEQYF
cdr3_nt: TGTGCCATCCGGACGCGTTCCTACGAGCAGTACTTC
j_call: TRBJ2-7
d_call: -
clone_size: -
cdr3_length: 12
v_call: TRBV10-3

cdr3_aa: CASSVVGLNTEAFF
cdr3_nt: TGTGCCAGCAGCGTAGTCGGACTGAACACTGAAGCTTTCTTT
j_call: TRBJ1-1
d_call: -
clone_size: once
cdr3_length: 14
v_call: TRBV9

cdr3_aa: CASSYDRLSTNEKLFF
cdr3_nt: TGTGCCAGCAGTTACGACAGGCTCTCAACTAATGAAAAACTGTTTTTT
j_call: TRBJ1-4
d_call: -
clone_size: -
cdr3_length: 16
v_call: TRBV6-5

cdr3_aa: CASRLASSYEQYF
cdr3_nt: TGTGCCAGCAGACTGGCCAGCTCCTACGAGCAGTACTTC
j_call: TRBJ2-7
d_call: -
clone_size: -
cdr3_length: 13
v_call: TRBV27

cdr3_aa: CASGLDLTNYGYTF
cdr3_nt: TGTGCTAGTGGTTTGGACCTCACTAACTATGGCTACACCTTC
j_call: TRBJ1-2
d_call: -
clone_size: -
cdr3_length: 14
v_call: TRBV12-5

cdr3_aa: CASTLGASGANVLTF
cdr3_nt: TGTGCCAGCACCCTAGGGGCTTCTGGGGCCAACGTCCTGACTTTC
j_call: TRBJ2-6
d_call: -
clone_size: -
cdr3_length: 15
v_call: TRBV27

cdr3_aa: CASSPTFGQVVDEQFF
cdr3_nt: TGTGCCAGCTCACCAACTTTCGGACAGGTGGTTGATGAGCAGTTCTTC
j_call: TRBJ2-1
d_call: TRBD1
clone_size: -
cdr3_length: 16
v_call: TRBV18

cdr3_aa: CASSFRTDYEQYF
cdr3_nt: TGTGCCAGCAGCTTTAGGACTGACTACGAGCAGTACTTC
j_call: TRBJ2-7
d_call: -
clone_size: -
cdr3_length: 13
v_call: TRBV7-9

cdr3_aa: CASSPWTPLRDYGYTF
cdr3_nt: TGCGCCAGCAGCCCCTGGACGCCTCTGAGGGACTATGGCTACACCTTC
j_call: TRBJ1-2
d_call: -
clone_size: -
cdr3_length: 16
v_call: TRBV5-1

cdr3_aa: CASSPDLDRGGYGYTF
cdr3_nt: TGTGCCAGCAGTCCAGACTTGGACAGAGGGGGCTATGGCTACACCTTC
j_call: TRBJ1-2
d_call: -
clone_size: few
cdr3_length: 16
v_call: TRBV7-8

cdr3_aa: CASSSRRGAQGDTEAFF
cdr3_nt: TGTGCCAGCAGCTCACGCCGGGGGGCGCAGGGGGACACTGAAGCTTTCTTT
j_call: TRBJ1-1
d_call: TRBD1
clone_size: once
cdr3_length: 17
v_call: TRBV9

cdr3_aa: CASSHAVVAVYNEQFF
cdr3_nt: TGCGCCAGCAGCCACGCCGTTGTAGCAGTCTACAATGAGCAGTTCTTC
j_call: TRBJ2-1
d_call: -
clone_size: -
cdr3_length: 16
v_call: TRBV4-1

cdr3_aa: CAISESALGGEQFF
cdr3_nt: TGTGCCATCAGTGAGTCGGCACTAGGGGGTGAGCAGTTCTTC
j_call: TRBJ2-1
d_call: -
clone_size: -
cdr3_length: 14
v_call: TRBV10-3

cdr3_aa: CASRFRAGRSYEQYF
cdr3_nt: TGTGCCAGCAGGTTTAGAGCGGGACGCTCCTACGAGCAGTACTTC
j_call: TRBJ2-7
d_call: TRBD2
clone_size: -
cdr3_length: 15
v_call: TRBV28

cdr3_aa: CASSLVLAGGPSDTQYF
cdr3_nt: TGTGCCAGCAGTCTCGTACTAGCGGGAGGGCCATCAGATACGCAGTATTTT
j_call: TRBJ2-3
d_call: TRBD2
clone_size: -
cdr3_length: 17
v_call: TRBV27

cdr3_aa: CASSVGDRVGYGYTF
cdr3_nt: TGTGCCAGCAGCGTTGGGGACAGGGTTGGCTATGGCTACACCTTC
j_call: TRBJ1-2
d_call: TRBD1
clone_size: few
cdr3_length: 15
v_call: TRBV9

cdr3_aa: CASSVESAQGSQAFF
cdr3_nt: TGTGCCAGCAGCGTAGAGAGTGCGCAGGGGAGTCAAGCTTTCTTT
j_call: TRBJ1-1
d_call: -
clone_size: -
cdr3_length: 15
v_call: TRBV9

cdr3_aa: CASRFRLGGTDTQYF
cdr3_nt: TGTGCCAGCAGGTTCAGGCTGGGAGGGACAGATACGCAGTATTTT
j_call: TRBJ2-3
d_call: TRBD2
clone_size: -
cdr3_length: 15
v_call: TRBV6-5

cdr3_aa: CASSYSQWGTGNTIYF
cdr3_nt: TGTGCCAGCAGTTACTCCCAGTGGGGAACTGGGAACACCATATATTTT
j_call: TRBJ1-3
d_call: -
clone_size: -
cdr3_length: 16
v_call: TRBV6-6

cdr3_aa: CASSPRGKNIQYF
cdr3_nt: TGTGCCAGCAGCCCTCGAGGCAAAAACATTCAGTACTTC
j_call: TRBJ2-4
d_call: -
clone_size: -
cdr3_length: 13
v_call: TRBV7-6

cdr3_aa: CSVGASGTTNEKLFF
cdr3_nt: TGCAGCGTCGGAGCCTCAGGCACAACTAATGAAAAACTGTTTTTT
j_call: TRBJ1-4
d_call: -
clone_size: -
cdr3_length: 15
v_call: TRBV29-1

cdr3_aa: CASSIRGVPLSGANVLTF
cdr3_nt: TGTGCCAGTAGTATACGGGGAGTCCCCCTCTCTGGGGCCAACGTCCTGACTTTC
j_call: TRBJ2-6
d_call: -
clone_size: -
cdr3_length: 18
v_call: TRBV19

cdr3_aa: CAISDLYEQYF
cdr3_nt: TGTGCCATCAGTGACCTCTACGAGCAGTACTTC
j_call: TRBJ2-7
d_call: -
clone_size: few
cdr3_length: 11
v_call: TRBV10-3

cdr3_aa: CASSYGGGSNQPQHF
cdr3_nt: TGTGCCAGCAGTTATGGGGGGGGAAGCAATCAGCCCCAGCATTTT
j_call: TRBJ1-5
d_call: -
clone_size: once
cdr3_length: 15
v_call: TRBV27

cdr3_aa: CASSSRDSRYSYEQYF
cdr3_nt: TGTGCCAGCAGCTCCCGGGACAGCCGATACTCCTACGAGCAGTACTTC
j_call: TRBJ2-7
d_call: TRBD1
clone_size: -
cdr3_length: 16
v_call: TRBV7-2

cdr3_aa: CASSYGREGAEAFF
cdr3_nt: TGTGCCAGCAGTTACGGTAGGGAGGGAGCTGAAGCTTTCTTT
j_call: TRBJ1-1
d_call: -
clone_size: -
cdr3_length: 14
v_call: TRBV6-6

cdr3_aa: CASSLDSHNEQFF
cdr3_nt: TGCGCCAGCAGCTTGGACAGCCACAATGAGCAGTTCTTC
j_call: TRBJ2-1
d_call: -
clone_size: -
cdr3_length: 13
v_call: TRBV5-1

cdr3_aa: CASASWTSDRDTQYF
cdr3_nt: TGTGCCAGCGCCTCTTGGACTAGCGATCGAGATACGCAGTATTTT
j_call: TRBJ2-3
d_call: TRBD2
clone_size: -
cdr3_length: 15
v_call: TRBV9

cdr3_aa: CASSVGLDYEQYF
cdr3_nt: TGTGCCAGCAGCGTAGGCCTGGACTACGAGCAGTACTTC
j_call: TRBJ2-7
d_call: -
clone_size: -
cdr3_length: 13
v_call: TRBV9

cdr3_aa: CASSAAGGSLRYEQYF
cdr3_nt: TGTGCCAGTAGTGCCGCAGGAGGAAGCCTCCGCTACGAGCAGTACTTC
j_call: TRBJ2-7
d_call: -
clone_size: -
cdr3_length: 16
v_call: TRBV19

cdr3_aa: CASSQDRAGVGDSGNTIYF
cdr3_nt: TGTGCCAGCAGCCAAGATCGTGCCGGGGTGGGCGACTCTGGAAACACCATATATTTT
j_call: TRBJ1-3
d_call: -
clone_size: -
cdr3_length: 19
v_call: TRBV4-2

cdr3_aa: CASSEWSSGSNEQFF
cdr3_nt: TGTGCCAGCAGTGAATGGTCTAGCGGGAGCAATGAGCAGTTCTTC
j_call: TRBJ2-1
d_call: TRBD2
clone_size: -
cdr3_length: 15
v_call: TRBV25-1

cdr3_aa: CASRPEGHSNTGELFF
cdr3_nt: TGCGCCAGCCGACCGGAGGGCCACTCGAACACCGGGGAGCTGTTTTTT
j_call: TRBJ2-2
d_call: -
clone_size: -
cdr3_length: 16
v_call: TRBV4-3

cdr3_aa: CASSLGLPSYNEQFF
cdr3_nt: TGTGCCAGTAGTTTGGGACTCCCCTCCTACAATGAGCAGTTCTTC
j_call: TRBJ2-1
d_call: -
clone_size: -
cdr3_length: 15
v_call: TRBV19

cdr3_aa: CASRSPGKGNYGYTF
cdr3_nt: TGTGCCAGCAGATCGCCCGGGAAGGGCAACTATGGCTACACCTTC
j_call: TRBJ1-2
d_call: -
clone_size: -
cdr3_length: 15
v_call: TRBV11-2

cdr3_aa: CSVEGDSGFEQYF
cdr3_nt: TGCAGCGTTGAAGGGGACAGTGGGTTCGAGCAGTACTTC
j_call: TRBJ2-7
d_call: TRBD1
clone_size: -
cdr3_length: 13
v_call: TRBV29-1

cdr3_aa: CSGLSSSTDTQYF
cdr3_nt: TGCAGCGGCCTGTCATCTAGCACAGATACGCAGTATTTT
j_call: TRBJ2-3
d_call: -
clone_size: -
cdr3_length: 13
v_call: TRBV29-1

cdr3_aa: CASSSLIEDTQYF
cdr3_nt: TGTGCCAGCAGCTCGCTCATCGAAGATACGCAGTATTTT
j_call: TRBJ2-3
d_call: -
clone_size: -
cdr3_length: 13
v_call: TRBV7-6

cdr3_aa: CASRRSGLAGGTDTQYF
cdr3_nt: TGTGCCAGCAGGAGATCTGGACTAGCGGGAGGTACAGATACGCAGTATTTT
j_call: TRBJ2-3
d_call: TRBD2
clone_size: -
cdr3_length: 17
v_call: TRBV2

cdr3_aa: CASSSPGELFF
cdr3_nt: TGTGCCAGCAGTTCTCCCGGGGAGCTGTTTTTT
j_call: TRBJ2-2
d_call: -
clone_size: -
cdr3_length: 11
v_call: TRBV28

cdr3_aa: CASSLAGLAGYEQYF
cdr3_nt: TGTGCCAGCAGCTTAGCGGGACTAGCGGGCTACGAGCAGTACTTC
j_call: TRBJ2-7
d_call: TRBD2
clone_size: -
cdr3_length: 15
v_call: TRBV7-2

cdr3_aa: CASSLEDDPMNTEAFF
cdr3_nt: TGTGCCAGCAGCTTAGAGGACGATCCAATGAACACTGAAGCTTTCTTT
j_call: TRBJ1-1
d_call: -
clone_size: -
cdr3_length: 16
v_call: TRBV28

cdr3_aa: CAISESRDRLYGYTF
cdr3_nt: TGTGCCATCAGTGAGTCGAGGGACAGACTCTATGGCTACACCTTC
j_call: TRBJ1-2
d_call: TRBD1
clone_size: -
cdr3_length: 15
v_call: TRBV10-3

cdr3_aa: CASSQAYHYEQYF
cdr3_nt: TGTGCCAGCAGTCAAGCGTACCACTACGAGCAGTACTTC
j_call: TRBJ2-7
d_call: -
clone_size: once
cdr3_length: 13
v_call: TRBV27

cdr3_aa: CASSPRDGYGYTF
cdr3_nt: TGTGCCAGCAGTCCCCGGGACGGCTATGGCTACACCTTC
j_call: TRBJ1-2
d_call: -
clone_size: -
cdr3_length: 13
v_call: TRBV27

cdr3_aa: CASSLLQRQARYGYTF
cdr3_nt: TGTGCCAGCAGTTTACTGCAAAGACAGGCCAGATATGGCTACACCTTC
j_call: TRBJ1-2
d_call: -
clone_size: -
cdr3_length: 16
v_call: TRBV28

cdr3_aa: CASSIVGITSGYNEQFF
cdr3_nt: TGTGCCAGTAGTATAGTCGGCATCACTAGCGGTTACAATGAGCAGTTCTTC
j_call: TRBJ2-1
d_call: TRBD2
clone_size: -
cdr3_length: 17
v_call: TRBV19